A single sample gave rise to the 5 T cell receptor beta chains below, sequenced in a study of response to subunit inactivated influenza vaccine. MiXCR was run by TCRdb on the RT-PCR reads, yielding one entry per CDR3 protein. The sample lists roughly 290,000 distinct CDR3 sequences; 20% to 25% were seen once. Material: PBMCs from blood, obtained about 20 months after vaccination. The source of these receptors is a man between 50 and 69 years old who received an inactivated influenza vaccine.

This clonotype occurred a few times. This rearrangement joins TRBV29-1 to TRBJ2-3, with TRBD1 matching 8 bases. The CDR3 loop spans 14 amino acids. V was clipped by 7 bases and J by 1 base; unmatched bases: 7. Germline V gene lookup returns CDR1 SQVTM and CDR2 ANQGSEA. CDR3 loop: CSAHDRGRTDTQYF. The CDR3 DNA follows: TGCAGCGCACACGACAGGGGTCGCACAGATACGCAGTATTTT.

The rearrangement joins TRBV4-2 to TRBJ2-3; the D gene is possibly TRBD1 (5 bases). There are 16 residues in the CDR3. Germline loops: CDR1 LGHNA, CDR2 YNFKEQ. Trimming shortened V by 0 bases and J by 5 bases, and 15 bases separated the two germline ends. The chain's CDR3 is CASSQDLGVSRDTQYF. CDR3 nucleotide sequence: TGTGCCAGCAGCCAAGATTTAGGGGTGTCTCGAGATACGCAGTATTTT.

This chain links TRBV25-1 with TRBJ2-1, with 9 nucleotides matching TRBD2. V gave up 1 base and J gave up 7 bases; unmatched junction bases: 8. The CDR3 runs to 16 residues. Looked up from germline, CDR1 is MGHDK and CDR2 is SYGVNS. CDR3 in amino acids: CASSEWGGGARNEQFF. Written as DNA, the CDR3 is TGTGCCAGCAGTGAATGGGGCGGGGGGGCCAGGAATGAGCAGTTCTTC.

A few counts support this clonotype. V gene TRBV20-1 combines with J gene TRBJ1-3; D is perhaps TRBD1 (5 bases). In germline, CDR1 is DFQATT, CDR2 SNEGSKA (reference sequence). The CDR3 is 16 residues long. The V and J ends lost 0 bases and 7 bases respectively, with 19 bases between them. Written as DNA, the CDR3 is TGCAGTGCTAGAGATCGACGAATACTCGGGGCCAACACCATATATTTT. As protein: CSARDRRILGANTIYF.

This clonotype was counted ten times or more. The chain is built from TRBV4-3 and TRBJ1-3; unclear D gene. The CDR3 length is 18 residues. Germline lookup yields CDR1 LGHNA and CDR2 YSLEER. Trimming removed 0 bases at V and 0 bases at J, with 15 bases between. The CDR3 bases are TGCGCCAGCAGCCAAGATTTGGTACGCCGTACCTCTGGAAACACCATATATTTT. Amino acids: CASSQDLVRRTSGNTIYF.